The TCR beta chain described here comes from a study of beta chain features in type 1 diabetes. In the study overall: The study found patients and healthy donors alike in age, gender and cell yields. Study-level findings and limits: People with Type 1 diabetes carried modestly yet significantly shorter TCRB CDR3s in all four CD4+ subsets.

The isolated RNA, all of it, was reverse transcribed, so expressed TCRB transcripts were what got sequenced. Here immunoSEQ multiplex PCR was the method, and the copy in TCRdb shows in-frame clones only, minus some. The repertoire holds a few hundred thousand clones, with 10% to 15% as singletons. The CDR3 extends over 15 amino acids. With V trimmed by 6 bases and J by 3 bases, 6 bases remained unmatched. Germline assignment: CDR1 SQVTM and CDR2 ANQGSEA. In the case of this clone: Its antigen is as yet unknown.

Every single donor gave one heparinised blood draw, and these averaged roughly 120 mL. CD4+ naive, central memory, regulatory and stem cell-like memory cells were sorted via CD45RO/CCR7/CD25/CD127/CD95/CD27. The sequencing sample was made of naive CD4+ T cells from blood. The TCR comes from a woman in her late teens or twenties with type 1 diabetes. The chain couples TRBV29-1 to TRBJ2-3, with 13 bases identical to TRBD2. This CDR3 is CSVHRTSGRTDTQYF. As DNA, the CDR3 is TGCAGCGTCCACCGGACTAGCGGGAGAACAGATACGCAGTATTTT.